There are a few counts of the clone carrying this TCR beta chain. The antigen is not known. At one of its ends the junction is not consistent with the germline gene, which may arise from a read error. These data come from a study of T cells in Graves' hyperthyroidism and ophthalmopathy. Whole-study context: Initial diagnosis, before any treatment, was when peripheral blood was collected.

Pregnant or lactating patients were excluded, as were those with uncontrolled infection or other autoimmune disease. Broader study findings: Through a model of 13 V-J features, ophthalmopathy was separated from stable hyperthyroidism. The majority of expanded thyroid clonotypes above 0.001 also appeared in blood.

Amplified regions were TCR beta CDR3 sequences from RNA transcripts. First-round RT-PCR of the TCR CDR3 relied on the HTBI primer set. TCRdb ran MiXCR on the multiplex PCR reads and lists one entry per CDR3 protein. This table holds about 720,000 distinct CDR3 sequences, roughly a sixth found once. Sequencing was performed on blood. The TCR originated in a woman between 45 and 65 years old with Graves' hyperthyroidism that later progressed to Graves' ophthalmopathy.

CDR3 in amino acids: CASSYGGLADDQYF. In DNA, the CDR3 is TGTGCCAGCAGTTACGGGGGACTAGCGGACGATCAGTACTTC. The chain uses TRBV6-2 or TRBV6-3 and TRBJ2-7; TRBD2 agrees at 11 bases. CDR3 size: 14 residues. CDR1 is MNHEY, CDR2 SVGEGT, per germline.